A selection of T cell receptor beta chains follows, all from one sample in a study of beta chain features in type 1 diabetes. The repertoire was sequenced with immunoSEQ multiplex PCR; TCRdb's copy has only in-frame clones and lacks some. The sample lists a few hundred thousand clones, around 21% occurring once. The sample comprised naive CD4+ T cells from blood. The receptors here all came from a woman in her thirties or forties with type 1 diabetes. The CDR3 runs from the conserved cysteine through the conserved F or W. D genes are given only for firm matches. Rows give clone size only sometimes, using once, few, many, or a class for an expanded clone.

J: TRBJ2-5
V: TRBV29-1
D: -
size: few
CDR3: CSGIQGFQETQYF
DNA: TGCAGCGGGATACAGGGATTCCAAGAGACCCAGTACTTC

J: TRBJ1-2
V: TRBV30
D: TRBD1
size: -
CDR3: CAWGQGYYGYTF
DNA: TGTGCCTGGGGACAGGGGTACTATGGCTACACCTTC

J: TRBJ2-7
V: TRBV30
D: TRBD2
size: -
CDR3: CAWSVLAGAYEQYF
DNA: TGTGCCTGGAGTGTACTAGCGGGAGCGTACGAGCAGTACTTC

J: TRBJ1-1
V: TRBV7-9
D: -
size: few
CDR3: CASSLAGSAEAFF
DNA: TGTGCCAGCAGCTTAGCAGGGAGTGCTGAAGCTTTCTTT

J: TRBJ1-2
V: TRBV5-8
D: TRBD1
size: few
CDR3: CASSVTGGSFGYTF
DNA: TGTGCCAGCAGCGTGACAGGGGGTTCGTTTGGCTACACCTTC

J: TRBJ1-1
V: TRBV11-2
D: TRBD1
size: -
CDR3: CASTVTGVTEAFF
DNA: TGTGCCAGCACCGTGACAGGGGTCACTGAAGCTTTCTTT

J: TRBJ2-7
V: TRBV29-1
D: TRBD1
size: -
CDR3: CSVNEDRGLPYEQYF
DNA: TGCAGCGTTAACGAAGACAGGGGCCTCCCCTACGAGCAGTACTTC

J: TRBJ2-2
V: TRBV11-3
D: TRBD1
size: -
CDR3: CASSLEGGAIGELFF
DNA: TGTGCCAGCAGCTTAGAAGGGGGCGCGATCGGGGAGCTGTTTTTT

J: TRBJ2-1
V: TRBV4-2
D: -
size: few
CDR3: CASSQDIPGVNEQFF
DNA: TGTGCCAGCAGCCAAGATATCCCGGGGGTAAATGAGCAGTTCTTC

J: TRBJ1-2
V: TRBV9
D: -
size: -
CDR3: CASSDAGRGGLYGYTF
DNA: TGTGCCAGCAGCGACGCCGGACGCGGGGGCCTCTATGGCTACACCTTC

J: TRBJ1-2
V: TRBV6-5
D: -
size: -
CDR3: CASSYSGTRYGYTF
DNA: TGTGCCAGCAGTTACTCGGGGACTCGCTATGGCTACACCTTC

J: TRBJ1-1
V: TRBV29-1
D: -
size: -
CDR3: CSVAPAFF
DNA: TGCAGCGTTGCCCCTGCTTTCTTT

J: TRBJ2-6
V: TRBV6-5
D: -
size: few
CDR3: CASGRSFSGANVLTF
DNA: TGTGCCAGCGGGAGGAGCTTCTCTGGGGCCAACGTCCTGACTTTC

J: TRBJ2-4
V: TRBV6-6
D: TRBD2
size: -
CDR3: CASNQREESKNIQYF
DNA: TGTGCCAGCAATCAGCGGGAGGAGTCCAAAAACATTCAGTACTTC

J: TRBJ2-6
V: TRBV28
D: -
size: -
CDR3: CASSPITGYRSDSGANVLTF
DNA: TGTGCCAGCAGTCCTATTACAGGGTACCGAAGTGACTCTGGGGCCAACGTCCTGACTTTC

J: TRBJ1-3
V: TRBV2
D: -
size: -
CDR3: CASTVGGLLGNTIYF
DNA: TGTGCCAGCACCGTAGGAGGGCTCCTTGGAAACACCATATATTTT

J: TRBJ2-1
V: TRBV7-2
D: -
size: -
CDR3: CASSLGLSSYNEQFF
DNA: TGTGCCAGCAGCTTGGGGCTTAGCTCCTACAATGAGCAGTTCTTC

J: TRBJ2-7
V: TRBV30
D: -
size: -
CDR3: CAWSGGEIYEQYF
DNA: TGTGCCTGGAGTGGGGGGGAAATCTACGAGCAGTACTTC

J: TRBJ1-4
V: TRBV4-1
D: TRBD1
size: few
CDR3: CASSLLGQGEKLFF
DNA: TGCGCCAGCAGCCTCTTGGGACAGGGGGAAAAACTGTTTTTT

J: TRBJ2-1
V: TRBV4-3
D: TRBD2
size: -
CDR3: CASSQDRDYYHYNEQFF
DNA: TGCGCCAGCAGCCAAGACAGGGACTACTACCACTACAATGAGCAGTTCTTC